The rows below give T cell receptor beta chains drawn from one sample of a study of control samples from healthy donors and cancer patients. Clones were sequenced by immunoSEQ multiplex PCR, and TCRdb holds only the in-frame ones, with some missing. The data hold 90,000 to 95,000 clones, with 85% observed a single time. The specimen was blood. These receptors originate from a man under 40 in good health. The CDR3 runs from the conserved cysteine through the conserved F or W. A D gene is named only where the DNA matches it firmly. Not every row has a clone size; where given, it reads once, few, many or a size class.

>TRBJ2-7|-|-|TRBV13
TGTGCCAGCAGTTTCGCAGGGGTTGGCTACGAGCAGTACTTC
CASSFAGVGYEQYF
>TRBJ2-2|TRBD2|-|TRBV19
TGTGCCAGTAGTCTAGCGGGGGGCCGGTACACCGGGGAGCTGTTTTTT
CASSLAGGRYTGELFF
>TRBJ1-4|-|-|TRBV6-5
TGTGCCAGCAGGAGGGGAGATGAAAAACTGTTTTTT
CASRRGDEKLFF
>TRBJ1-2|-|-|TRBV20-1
TGCAGTGCTAGCCGAGGAGGGGGCTACACCTTC
CSASRGGGYTF
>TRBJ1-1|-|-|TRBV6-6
TGTGCCAGCAGCTGGAGGACTGAAGCTTTCTTT
CASSWRTEAFF
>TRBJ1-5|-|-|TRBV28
TGTGCCAGCAGTCGAGGGGGGAGCAATCAGCCCCAGCATTTT
CASSRGGSNQPQHF
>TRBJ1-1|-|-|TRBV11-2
TGTGCCAGCAGCTTAGAGAGCCCAGGCAAAGCTTTCTTT
CASSLESPGKAFF
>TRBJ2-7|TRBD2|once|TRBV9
TGTGCCAGGCTATGGCCTAGCGGGGGGCGCACGGGCCACGAGCAGTACTTC
CARLWPSGGRTGHEQYF
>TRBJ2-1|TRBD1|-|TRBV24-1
TGTGCCACCAGTATTTCGAGGACAGGTTCCTACAATGAGCAGTTCTTC
CATSISRTGSYNEQFF
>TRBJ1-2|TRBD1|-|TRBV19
TGTGCCAGTAGTCCCCGGGACAGGGCAGGCTACACCTTC
CASSPRDRAGYTF
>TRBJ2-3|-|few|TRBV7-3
TGTGCCAGCAGCTTAACCCCAGGGGGGGCGGGAGATACGCAGTATTTT
CASSLTPGGAGDTQYF
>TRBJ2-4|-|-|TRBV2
TGTGCCAGCAGTGGACAGGGAGGAAACATTCAGTACTTC
CASSGQGGNIQYF
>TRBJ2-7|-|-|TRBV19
TGTGCCAGTAGTACGTCCGCAGGGGACGAGCAGTACTTC
CASSTSAGDEQYF
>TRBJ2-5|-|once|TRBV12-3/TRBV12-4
TGTGCCAGCAGCCCGATTTATCGGGAGACCCAGTACTTC
CASSPIYRETQYF
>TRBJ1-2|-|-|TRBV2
TGTGCCAGCAGTGAGAGGGGGACGGGAGGCTACACCTTC
CASSERGTGGYTF
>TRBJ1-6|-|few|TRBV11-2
TGTGCCAGCAGCTTAAGATGGGGGTCCGATTCACCCCTCCACTTT
CASSLRWGSDSPLHF
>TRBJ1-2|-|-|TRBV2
TGTGCCAGCAGAGAAGAGGCGGGCTATGGCTACACCTTC
CASREEAGYGYTF
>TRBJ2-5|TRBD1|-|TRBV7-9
TGTGCCAGCAGCCCCGAGGCAGGGGGCGCGGAGACCCAGTACTTC
CASSPEAGGAETQYF
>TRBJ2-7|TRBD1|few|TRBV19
TGTGCCAGTAGTTACGGGACAGGGCAGCAGTACTTC
CASSYGTGQQYF
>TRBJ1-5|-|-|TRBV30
TGTGCCTGGAGTCAGGGGCAGGCCTTTAGCAATCAGCCCCAGCATTTT
CAWSQGQAFSNQPQHF
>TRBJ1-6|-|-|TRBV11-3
TGTGCCAGCAGCTTAAAGGGAAATTCACCCCTCCACTTT
CASSLKGNSPLHF
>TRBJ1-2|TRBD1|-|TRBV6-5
TGTGCCAGCGGAGACAGGGGGCTCGGGGATGGCTACACCTTC
CASGDRGLGDGYTF
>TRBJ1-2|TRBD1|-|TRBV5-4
TGTGCCAGCAGTTACGACAGGGTAGGTGGCTACACCTTC
CASSYDRVGGYTF
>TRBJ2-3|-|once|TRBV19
TGTGCCAGTAGTCCCACTCGGAGGGGGGCGGCGGATACGCAGTATTTT
CASSPTRRGAADTQYF
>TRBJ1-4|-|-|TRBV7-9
TGTGCCAGCAGCTCCCGAAGGGGGAATGAAAAACTGTTTTTT
CASSSRRGNEKLFF
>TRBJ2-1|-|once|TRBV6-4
TGTGCCAGCAGTGACAGCAGGGGGGATAGTGATGAGCAGTTCTTC
CASSDSRGDSDEQFF
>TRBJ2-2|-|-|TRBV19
TGTGCCAGTGCACAAAGGGGGGGAAGCGGGTCCGGGGAGCTGTTTTTT
CASAQRGGSGSGELFF
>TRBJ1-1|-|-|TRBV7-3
TGTGCCAGCAGCTTACTGGTGTGGACTGAAGCTTTCTTT
CASSLLVWTEAFF
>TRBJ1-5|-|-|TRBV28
TGTGCCAGCAGTTTAGGATACCCTGACAGGACCCAGCATTTT
CASSLGYPDRTQHF
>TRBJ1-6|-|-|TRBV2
TGTGCCAGCAGCTCCAGCTCCTATAATTCACCCCTCCACTTT
CASSSSSYNSPLHF
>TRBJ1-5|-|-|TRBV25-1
TGTGCCAGCCACGGTCTTAGCAATCAGCCCCAGCATTTT
CASHGLSNQPQHF
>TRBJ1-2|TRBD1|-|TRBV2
TGTGCCAGCAGTCTGGACAGGGTGGCGGGCTACACCTTC
CASSLDRVAGYTF
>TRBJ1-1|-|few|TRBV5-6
TGTGCCAGCAGCTTGGGTGGGGTGTACACTGAAGCTTTCTTT
CASSLGGVYTEAFF
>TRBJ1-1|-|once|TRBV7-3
TGTGCCAGCAGCGCCCTGGCAGGGAACACTGAAGCTTTCTTT
CASSALAGNTEAFF
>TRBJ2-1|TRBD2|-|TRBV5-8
TGTGCCAGGGGACTAAGCTTTTACAATGAGCAGTTCTTC
CARGLSFYNEQFF
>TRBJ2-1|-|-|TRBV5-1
TGCGCCAGCAGCTTAGGAGGCAATGAGCAGTTCTTC
CASSLGGNEQFF
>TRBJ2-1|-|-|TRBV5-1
TGCGCCAGCAGCCTTTCGAGGGTCTCTTACAATGAGCAGTTCTTC
CASSLSRVSYNEQFF
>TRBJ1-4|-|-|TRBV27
TGTGCCAGCAGGCGATCCCCTGGAGATTGGAATGAAAAACTGTTTTTT
CASRRSPGDWNEKLFF
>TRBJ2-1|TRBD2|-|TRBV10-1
TGCGCCAGCAGTGGTGGGACTAGCGGGGTAATCAATGAGCAGTTCTTC
CASSGGTSGVINEQFF
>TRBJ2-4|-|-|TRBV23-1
TGCGCCAGCAGTAGAAGTCCGGGACAAAACGCACCCGAGGCCAAAAACATTCAGTACTTC
CASSRSPGQNAPEAKNIQYF